The 31 T cell receptor beta chains presented below share a single source sample, sequenced in a study of OX40 agonist ivuxolimab in advanced cancers. The protocol was immunoSEQ multiplex PCR, while the TCRdb copy is restricted to in-frame clones and leaves out a portion. The data show about 31,000 clones, more than 70% seen once. The sample was CD4+ or CD8+ T cells sorted from blood, taken in a trial of the OX40 agonist ivuxolimab. All receptors derive from an adult with an advanced solid tumor such as melanoma, head and neck, liver or kidney cancer.

The rearrangement uses TRBV4-1 and TRBJ2-5, with 13 bases that match TRBD2. Germline lookup yields CDR1 MGHRA and CDR2 YSYEKL. This CDR3 region has 18 residues. With 2 bases clipped from V and 1 base from J, the junction kept 7 bases outside the gene matches. The CDR3 DNA reads TGCGCCAGCAGCCAAACCCTGACTAGCGGGAGGATCCAAGAGACCCAGTACTTC. It yields the protein CASSQTLTSGRIQETQYF.

The rearrangement links TRBV28 to TRBJ2-4; no clear D. Trimming took 2 bases from V and 6 from J, leaving 8 bases between them. The germline CDR1 and CDR2 sequences are MDHEN and SYDVKM. CDR3 length: 13 amino acids. CDR3 bases: TGTGCCAGCAGTTTAGAGGCGATAAACATTCAGTACTTC. Translated, it gives CASSLEAINIQYF.

This chain connects TRBV2 to TRBJ2-3; D might be TRBD1 (6 bases). Germline CDR1 is SNHLY and CDR2 is FYNNEI. Trimming stripped 4 bases from V and 0 bases from J, with 14 bases between. The CDR3 spans 16 residues. CDR3 in amino acids: CASSVGWGLSTDTQYF. As DNA, the CDR3 is TGTGCCAGCAGTGTTGGTTGGGGGCTTAGCACAGATACGCAGTATTTT.

The CDR3 reads CASSSLDRGGTDTQYF. The CDR3 DNA reads TGTGCCAGCAGTTCCCTCGACAGGGGAGGGACAGATACGCAGTATTTT. The V gene is TRBV6-6, the J gene TRBJ2-3; tentatively, D is TRBD1 (8 bases). CDR3 length: 16 amino acids. V lost 4 bases, J lost 3 bases, and 17 bases lay in between. CDR1 and CDR2 from the germline V gene are MNHNY and SVGAGI (reference sequence).

This chain connects TRBV2 to TRBJ1-5, with TRBD1 matching over 9 bases. The germline V gene encodes CDR1 SNHLY and CDR2 FYNNEI. The V segment lost 4 bases and the J segment 7 bases; nucleotides outside the gene matches: 5. The CDR3 has 14 residues. The CDR3 loop reads CASSVGQGGQPQHF. The CDR3 DNA reads as TGTGCCAGCAGTGTGGGACAGGGAGGGCAGCCCCAGCATTTT.

The V and J genes are TRBV5-1 and TRBJ1-4; 11 bases match TRBD1. With V trimmed by 5 bases and J by 8 bases, 2 bases remained unmatched. The CDR3 runs to 13 residues. The germline CDR1 and CDR2 sequences are SGHRS and YFSETQ. The CDR3 loop reads CASRGQGGEKLFF. The CDR3 nucleotides are TGCGCCAGCAGGGGACAGGGGGGCGAAAAACTGTTTTTT.

The V gene is TRBV19, the J gene TRBJ2-5, with 14 bases that match TRBD2. Germline CDR1 is LNHDA and CDR2 is SQIVND (reference sequence). The length of the CDR3 is 19 residues. V dropped 5 bases and J dropped 4; count of bases not matched to a gene: 15. CDR3 DNA: TGTGCCAGTAGTCAGAAACCCGGGACTAGCGGGAGTATAGCAGAGACCCAGTACTTC. Protein product: CASSQKPGTSGSIAETQYF.

This clone came up a few times. J is TRBJ2-7 and V is TRBV5-1; 7 positions match TRBD2. Germline V gives CDR1 SGHRS, CDR2 YFSETQ. V lost 2 bases to trimming and J lost 0 bases; unmatched junction nucleotides: 5. The CDR3 has 15 amino acids. The CDR3 sequence: CASSLAGRYSYEQYF. Here the CDR3 DNA reads TGCGCCAGCAGCTTAGCGGGGCGGTACTCCTACGAGCAGTACTTC.

The chain carries TRBV18 and TRBJ1-4; possible D gene TRBD1, 5 bases. The CDR3 consists of 14 residues. Trimming stripped 0 bases from V and 7 bases from J, with 9 bases between. Germline CDR1 KGHSH, CDR2 LQKENI. The CDR3 DNA reads TGTGCCAGCTCACCACCGGCCAGGGTTGAAAAACTGTTTTTT. It yields the protein CASSPPARVEKLFF. Supplemented by reference TRBV18 and TRBJ1-4, the full variable domain reads NAGVMQNPRHLVRRRGQEARLRCSPMKGHSHVYWYRQLPEEGLKFMVYLQKENIIDESGMPKERFSAEFPKEGPSILRIQQVVRGDSAAYFCASSPPARVEKLFFGSGTQLSVL.

V usage is TRBV4-1 and J usage is TRBJ2-7, with 7 positions matching TRBD1. The length of the CDR3 is 15 residues. With V trimmed by 0 bases and J by 3 bases, 5 bases remained unmatched. Germline-derived CDR1 and CDR2 are MGHRA and YSYEKL. CDR3 amino acids: CASSQDRQGYYEQYF. CDR3 bases: TGCGCCAGCAGCCAAGATCGACAGGGATACTACGAGCAGTACTTC.

The chain employs TRBV25-1 and TRBJ2-7; 10 nucleotides agree with TRBD2. V lost 4 bases to trimming and J lost 6 bases; unmatched junction nucleotides: 15. This CDR3 is 17 amino acids long. Germline V gives CDR1 MGHDK, CDR2 SYGVNS. CDR3 sequence reads: CASSAVRSVAGGTEQYF. The DNA of the CDR3 is TGTGCCAGCAGTGCCGTAAGGAGTGTAGCGGGAGGTACCGAGCAGTACTTC.

The rearrangement links TRBV2 to TRBJ1-2; D is possibly TRBD1 (5 bases). The CDR3 extends over 15 amino acids. The germline gives CDR1 SNHLY, CDR2 FYNNEI. The V end lost 0 bases, the J end lost 2 bases, and 10 bases lay between the germline ends. The CDR3 DNA is TGTGCCAGCAGTGAAGCGTCTGACAGCAACTATGGCTACACCTTC. Translating it yields CASSEASDSNYGYTF.

The V gene is TRBV5-1, the J gene TRBJ1-1; the D gene is possibly TRBD1 (6 bases). CDR1 and CDR2 (germline): SGHRS, YFSETQ. The CDR3 is 13 residues long. Trimming cost V 3 bases and J 7 bases, with 13 bases left between them. CDR3 sequence reads: CASSYGTLYEAFF. DNA for the CDR3: TGCGCCAGCAGCTATGGGACATTATATGAAGCTTTCTTT.

Comment on this clone: A read error may account for a junction end that differs from germline. The chain carries TRBV6-1 and TRBJ2-2; D might be TRBD1 (5 bases). In germline, CDR1 is MNHNS, CDR2 SASEGT. This CDR3 is 18 amino acids long. This CDR3 reads CASSDIGDSSGNPGELFF. CDR3 bases: TGTGCCAGCAGTGACATAGGCGATTCGTCAGGGAACCCCGGGGAGCTGTTTTTT.

The genes are TRBV7-9 and TRBJ1-2; TRBD1 is a possible D gene (5 bases). The CDR3 length is 17 residues. The V gene's germline CDR1 is SEHNR and CDR2 FQNEAQ (reference sequence). Trimming took 2 bases from V and 4 from J, leaving 20 bases between them. CDR3 DNA sequence: TGTGCCAGCAGCTTATGGGGACCGGATAGACGGACCTATGGCTACACCTTC. Protein: CASSLWGPDRRTYGYTF.

The chain employs TRBV5-1 and TRBJ2-5; D not resolved. The germline V and J ends were trimmed by 4 bases and 1 base, with 14 bases remaining between them. The CDR3 has 15 residues. Germline V gene sequence: CDR1 SGHRS, CDR2 YFSETQ. CDR3 in amino acids: CASSRNPGSQETQYF. CDR3 DNA sequence: TGCGCCAGCAGCCGCAACCCGGGCAGCCAAGAGACCCAGTACTTC.

The rearrangement uses TRBV18 and TRBJ2-2; 11 nucleotides match TRBD2. This CDR3 is built from 16 residues. J lost 1 base, V lost 3 bases, and 1 base had no gene match. Germline V lookup: CDR1 KGHSH, CDR2 LQKENI. CDR3 amino acids: CASSPGTSGNTGELFF. CDR3 in DNA: TGTGCCAGCTCACCCGGGACTAGCGGGAACACCGGGGAGCTGTTTTTT.

This sequence joins TRBV6-1 and TRBJ2-7; D perhaps matches TRBD2 (5 bases). The CDR3 covers 14 residues. The V gene's germline CDR1 is MNHNS and CDR2 SASEGT. Between the trimmed V and J ends, which lost 5 bases and 3 bases, there was a span of 14 bases. CDR3 amino acids: CASSMGAAYYEQYF. The DNA of the CDR3 is TGTGCCAGCAGTATGGGAGCGGCTTACTACGAGCAGTACTTC.

A few counts support this clone. DNA of the CDR3: TGTGCCAGCAGCCCCCCGACAGGGTCCTACGAGCAGTACTTC. Translated: CASSPPTGSYEQYF. The chain joins TRBV19 to TRBJ2-7; TRBD1 aligns across 7 bases. The CDR3 runs to 14 residues. The germline V gene has CDR1 LNHDA and CDR2 SQIVND (reference sequence). V shed 9 bases and J 1 base; nucleotides not matched to a gene: 9.

The chain couples TRBV5-1 to TRBJ1-6; D is uncertain. Per germline, CDR1 SGHRS and CDR2 YFSETQ. Trimming shortened V by 1 base and J by 7 bases, and 9 bases separated the two germline ends. This CDR3 comprises 14 residues. This CDR3 is CASSLRVGNSPLHF. The CDR3 nucleotides are TGCGCCAGCAGCTTGAGGGTGGGAAATTCACCCCTCCACTTT.

V gene TRBV21-1 combines with J gene TRBJ2-7; the D call of TRBD1 is as the table states it, not checked on the DNA. TRBV21-1 is described as a pseudogene. The CDR3 runs to 15 residues. Here the CDR3 DNA reads TGTGCCAGCAGCAAAGGTTCGGATACAGGGTACGAGCAGTACTTC. The encoded protein is CASSKGSDTGYEQYF.

This chain links TRBV25-1 with TRBJ2-5, with 8 bases identical to TRBD1. V lost 4 bases, J lost 1 base, and 11 bases stayed unmatched. The CDR3 sequence is 17 residues long. Germline V lookup: CDR1 MGHDK, CDR2 SYGVNS. CDR3 DNA sequence: TGTGCCAGCAGTGTCCACCTCGGGACAGGATCCCAAGAGACCCAGTACTTC. It specifies CASSVHLGTGSQETQYF. Full variable domain (missing parts from reference TRBV25-1 and TRBJ2-5): EADIYQTPRYLVIGTGKKITLECSQTMGHDKMYWYQQDPGMELHLIHYSYGVNSTEKGDLSSESTVSRIRTEHFPLTLESARPSHTSQYLCASSVHLGTGSQETQYFGPGTRLLVL.

This clone occurred a few times. V and J are TRBV5-1 and TRBJ2-3; D may be TRBD1 (5 bases). The CDR3 loop spans 16 amino acids. Trimming stripped 0 bases from V and 8 bases from J, with 19 bases between. Germline CDR1 and CDR2: SGHRS and YFSETQ. The CDR3 spells CASSLVWGSSQITQYF. CDR3 sequence (DNA): TGCGCCAGCAGCTTGGTGTGGGGCAGTTCACAGATTACGCAGTATTTT.

V is TRBV19 and J is TRBJ2-2, with D possibly being TRBD2 (6 bases). This CDR3 region has 16 residues. The germline CDR1 and CDR2 sequences are LNHDA and SQIVND (reference sequence). V was cut by 2 bases and J by 3 bases, with 13 bases left in between. CDR3: CASSIWGGTYTGELFF. For the CDR3, the DNA is TGTGCCAGTAGTATATGGGGCGGGACCTACACCGGGGAGCTGTTTTTT. The whole variable domain, remainder taken from reference TRBV19 and TRBJ2-2, is DGGITQSPKYLFRKEGQNVTLSCEQNLNHDAMYWYRQDPGQGLRLIYYSQIVNDFQKGDIAEGYSVSREKKESFPLTVTSAQKNPTAFYLCASSIWGGTYTGELFFGEGSRLTVL.

This sequence joins TRBV29-1 and TRBJ2-3; 7 bases match TRBD1. The CDR3 length is 14 residues. Trimming at V came to 1 base and at J to 0 bases, leaving 1 base not matched to a gene. Germline V gene sequence: CDR1 SQVTM, CDR2 ANQGSEA. CDR3 DNA sequence: TGCAGCGTTGAAGTGGGACAGAGCACAGATACGCAGTATTTT. Residues: CSVEVGQSTDTQYF.

The J gene is TRBJ2-1, the V gene TRBV7-6, with D unresolved. The CDR3 runs to 13 residues. V was cut by 2 bases and J by 14 bases, with 16 bases left in between. Per the germline V gene, CDR1 is SGHVS and CDR2 is FNYEAQ. The CDR3, as DNA: TGTGCCAGCAGCTTAACAGTAGACAACGTCAAGTTCTTC. It specifies CASSLTVDNVKFF.

Here the CDR3 reads CASSEEVDGSYEQYF. The CDR3, as DNA: TGTGCCAGCAGTGAAGAGGTGGACGGCTCCTACGAGCAGTACTTC. The V gene is TRBV6-1, the J gene TRBJ2-7; D gene unclear. V lost 1 base to trimming and J lost 0 bases, with 10 bases between them. Germline V gene lookup returns CDR1 MNHNS and CDR2 SASEGT. The CDR3 sequence is 15 residues long.

The J gene is TRBJ2-5, the V gene TRBV28, with 7 bases aligning to TRBD2. The closer fit of TRBJ2-7 to the DNA end suggests the J call may be wrong. This CDR3 region has 14 residues. Per germline, CDR1 MDHEN and CDR2 SYDVKM. The chain's CDR3 is CASSLPSTSDEQYF. DNA for the CDR3: TGTGCCAGCAGTTTACCGTCAACTAGCGACGAGCAGTACTTC.

V is TRBV5-4 and J is TRBJ1-1; D ambiguous. CDR3 size: 14 residues. Germline assignment: CDR1 SGHNT and CDR2 YYREEE (reference sequence). V shed 2 bases and J shed 3 bases, with 11 bases lying between them. CDR3: CASSFVERDTEAFF. Written as DNA, the CDR3 is TGTGCCAGCAGCTTTGTGGAACGAGACACTGAAGCTTTCTTT. The whole variable domain, filled in from reference TRBV5-4 and TRBJ1-1, reads ETGVTQSPTHLIKTRGQQVTLRCSSQSGHNTVSWYQQALGQGPQFIFQYYREEENGRGNFPPRFSGLQFPNYSSELNVNALELDDSALYLCASSFVERDTEAFFGQGTRLTVV.

This clone was observed a single time. V gene TRBV4-2 combines with J gene TRBJ2-2; TRBD2 matches at 16 bases. This CDR3 region has 16 residues. V lost 4 bases and J lost 8; bases outside the gene matches: 4. Germline loops: CDR1 LGHNA, CDR2 YNFKEQ. CDR3 in amino acids: CASSPGTSGRGGELFF. DNA for the CDR3: TGTGCCAGCAGCCCCGGGACTAGCGGGAGGGGGGGGGAGCTGTTTTTT.

The V gene is TRBV9, the J gene TRBJ1-2; 7 bases fit TRBD1. The CDR3 contains 18 residues. V shed 0 bases and J 7 bases; nucleotides not matched to a gene: 18. The germline gives CDR1 SGDLS, CDR2 YYNGEE. CDR3 DNA sequence: TGTGCCAGCAGCGTAGACCCCGATGGCGGCAGGGGGGCTGGTGGCTACACCTTC. The encoded protein is CASSVDPDGGRGAGGYTF. The full variable domain, completed using reference TRBV9 and TRBJ1-2, is DSGVTQTPKHLITATGQRVTLRCSPRSGDLSVYWYQQSLDQGLQFLIQYYNGEERAKGNILERFSAQQFPDLHSELNLSSLELGDSALYFCASSVDPDGGRGAGGYTFGSGTRLTVV.